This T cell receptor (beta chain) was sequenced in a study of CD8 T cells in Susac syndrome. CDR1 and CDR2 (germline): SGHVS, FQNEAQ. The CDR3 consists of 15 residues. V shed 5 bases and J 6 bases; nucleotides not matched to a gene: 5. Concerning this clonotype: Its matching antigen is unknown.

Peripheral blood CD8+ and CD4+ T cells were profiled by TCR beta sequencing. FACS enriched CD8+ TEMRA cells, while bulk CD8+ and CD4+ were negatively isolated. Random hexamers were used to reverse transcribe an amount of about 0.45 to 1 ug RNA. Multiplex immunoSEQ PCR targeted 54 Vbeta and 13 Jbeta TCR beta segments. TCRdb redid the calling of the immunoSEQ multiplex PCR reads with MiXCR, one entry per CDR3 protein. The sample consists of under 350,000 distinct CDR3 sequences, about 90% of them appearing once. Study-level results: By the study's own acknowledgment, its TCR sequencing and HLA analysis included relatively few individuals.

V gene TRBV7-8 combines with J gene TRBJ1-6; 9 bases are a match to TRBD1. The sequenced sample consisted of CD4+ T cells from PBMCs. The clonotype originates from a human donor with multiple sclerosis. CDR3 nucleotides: TGTGCCAGCAGCCAACAGGGGGCGATTAATTCACCCCTCCACTTT. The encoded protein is CASSQQGAINSPLHF. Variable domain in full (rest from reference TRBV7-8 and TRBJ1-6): GAGVSQSPRYKVAKRGQDVALRCDPISGHVSLFWYQQALGQGPEFLTYFQNEAQLDKSGLPSDRFFAERPEGSVSTLKIQRTQQEDSAVYLCASSQQGAINSPLHFGNGTRLTVT.